Given below is one T cell receptor beta chain in context. V was clipped by 7 bases and J by 5 bases; unmatched bases: 10. Germline V gene sequence: CDR1 SNHLY, CDR2 FYNNEI. CDR3 length: 14 amino acids. What the recovered Cohort 3 donors had was two negative PCRs, clearance, or symptom resolution. The sample comes from a study of blood T cell repertoires in COVID-19. Study at large: Specimens from acute and convalescent COVID-19 originated in the United States, Italy and Spain. T cells, B-cell-depleted T cells, or PBMCs provided the cDNA or gDNA that served as material.

TCRdb's table, derived via immunoSEQ multiplex PCR, lists solely in-frame clones and lacks some. In the table there are approximately 400,000 clones, about four fifths of which are singletons. The rearrangement joins TRBV2 to TRBJ2-7; 8 nucleotides align to TRBD1. Specimen: PBMCs or T cells enriched from blood (not recorded which). This clonotype was obtained from a woman between 45 and 65 years old who had recovered from COVID-19. The CDR3 spells CASNTDRGVDEQYF. The CDR3 nucleotides read TGTGCCAGCAATACCGACAGGGGTGTCGACGAGCAGTACTTC. Full variable domain (rest looked up from reference TRBV2 and TRBJ2-7): EPEVTQTPSHQVTQMGQEVILRCVPISNHLYFYWYRQILGQKVEFLVSFYNNEISEKSEIFDDQFSVERPDGSNFTLKIRSTKLEDSAMYFCASNTDRGVDEQYFGPGTRLTVT.